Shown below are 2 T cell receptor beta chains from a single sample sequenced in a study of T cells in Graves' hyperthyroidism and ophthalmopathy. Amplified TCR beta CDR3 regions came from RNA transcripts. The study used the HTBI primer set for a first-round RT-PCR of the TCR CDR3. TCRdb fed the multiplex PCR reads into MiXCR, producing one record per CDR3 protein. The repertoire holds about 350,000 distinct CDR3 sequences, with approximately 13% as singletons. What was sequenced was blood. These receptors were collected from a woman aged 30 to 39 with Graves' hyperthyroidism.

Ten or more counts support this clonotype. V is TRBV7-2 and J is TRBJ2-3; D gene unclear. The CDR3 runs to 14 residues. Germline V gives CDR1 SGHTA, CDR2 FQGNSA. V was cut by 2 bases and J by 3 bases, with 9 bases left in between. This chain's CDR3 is CASSLFMGTDTQYF. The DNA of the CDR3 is TGTGCCAGCAGCTTATTTATGGGGACAGATACGCAGTATTTT.

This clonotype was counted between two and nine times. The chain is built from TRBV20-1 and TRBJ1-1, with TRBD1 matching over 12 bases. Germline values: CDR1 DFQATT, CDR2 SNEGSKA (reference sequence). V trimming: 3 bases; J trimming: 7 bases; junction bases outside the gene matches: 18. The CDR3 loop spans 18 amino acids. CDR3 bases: TGCAGTGCTAGTCGCCCCCGGCGGGGACAGGGGGCATATGTTGAAGCTTTCTTT. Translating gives CSASRPRRGQGAYVEAFF.